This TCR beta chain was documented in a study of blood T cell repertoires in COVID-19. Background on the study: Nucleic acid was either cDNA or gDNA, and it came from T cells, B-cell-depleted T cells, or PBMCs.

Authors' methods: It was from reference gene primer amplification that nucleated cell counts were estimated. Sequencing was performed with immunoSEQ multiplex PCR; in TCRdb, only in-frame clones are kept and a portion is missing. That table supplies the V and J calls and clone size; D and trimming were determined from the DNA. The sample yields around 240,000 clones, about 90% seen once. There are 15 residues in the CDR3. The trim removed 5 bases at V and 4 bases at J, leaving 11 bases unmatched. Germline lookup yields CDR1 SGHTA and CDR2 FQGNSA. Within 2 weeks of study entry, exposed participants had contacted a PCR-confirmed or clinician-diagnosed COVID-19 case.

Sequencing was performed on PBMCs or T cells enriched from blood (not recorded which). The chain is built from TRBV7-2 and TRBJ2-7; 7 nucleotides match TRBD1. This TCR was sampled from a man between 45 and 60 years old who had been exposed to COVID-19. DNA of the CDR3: TGTGCCAGCAGCCCAGAGCCGGGACAGAAGTACGAGCAGTACTTC. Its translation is CASSPEPGQKYEQYF.